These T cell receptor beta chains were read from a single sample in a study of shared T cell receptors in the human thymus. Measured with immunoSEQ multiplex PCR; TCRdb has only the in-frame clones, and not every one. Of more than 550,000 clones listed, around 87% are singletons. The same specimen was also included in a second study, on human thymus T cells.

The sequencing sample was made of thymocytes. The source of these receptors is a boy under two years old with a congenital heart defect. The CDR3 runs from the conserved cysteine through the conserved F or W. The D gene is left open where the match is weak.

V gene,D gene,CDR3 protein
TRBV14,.,CASSPRVNEQFF
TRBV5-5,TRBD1,CASSLGAGGKVQPQHF
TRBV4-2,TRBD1,CASSQDRGDYGYTF
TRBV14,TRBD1,CASSQEGQHNEKLFF
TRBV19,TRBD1,CASSFGQGNTEAFF
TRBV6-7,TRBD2,CASSYSPIAGPDTQYF
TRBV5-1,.,CASRRTDPYEQYF
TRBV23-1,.,CASSHCGRPGQPQHF
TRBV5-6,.,CASSFPLGELFF
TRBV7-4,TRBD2,CASSLAPSGPPSSYNEQFF
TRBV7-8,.,CVGGIGGELFF
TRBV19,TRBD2,CASSRLAGGHSGELFF
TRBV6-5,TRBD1,CASSRSTGEDYGYTF
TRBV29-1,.,CSVENPRTRGGTDTQYF
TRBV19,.,CASSIKGGYEQYF
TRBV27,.,CASSSRHHLGRDTEAFF
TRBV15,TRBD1,CATSPRTGGNPGSGNTIYF
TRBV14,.,CASSQTPDRSYEQYF
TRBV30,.,CAWSALNGETQYF
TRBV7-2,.,CASSLDFWAADGGGYTF
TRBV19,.,CASSPGREVNTEAFF
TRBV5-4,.,CASSLNRNTDTQYF
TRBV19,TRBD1,CASSMIRDRANYGYTF
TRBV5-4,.,CASSGTSTYEQYF
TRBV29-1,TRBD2,CSAWTSGSYEQYF
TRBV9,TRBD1,CASSVSGTGIRNTEAFF
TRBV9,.,CASSPTGEGKLNTEAFF
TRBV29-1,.,CSVVRDTQYF
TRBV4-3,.,CASSQFRGRGETQYF
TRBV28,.,CASSPSRTFLYEQYF
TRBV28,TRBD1,CASSLSYRTGGLNTEAFF
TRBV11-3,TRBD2,CASSRAWAGGENEQFF
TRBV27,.,CASGHMWETQYF
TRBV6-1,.,CASSERGRDSYEQYF
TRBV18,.,CASAKTYEQYF
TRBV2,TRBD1,CASSPRQGYF
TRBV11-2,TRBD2,CASSPSGSYEQYF
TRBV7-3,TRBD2,CASSSHAGGSGTGELFF
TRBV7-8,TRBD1,CASSLAQLTGENEKLFF
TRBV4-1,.,CASSQVVGIGTDTQYF
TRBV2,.,CASSERSKDFSYEQYF
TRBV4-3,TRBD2,CASSQAPVAAGGDSGANVLTF
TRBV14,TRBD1,CASSQNTRTGKVKEKLFF
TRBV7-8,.,CASSLLRTVLVTEAFF
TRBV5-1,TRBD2,CASSLLPGTSDNEQFF
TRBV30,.,CAWNIPNQPQHF
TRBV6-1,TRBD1,CATKIGQGPSEQYF
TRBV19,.,CASSTDRRGRTEAFF
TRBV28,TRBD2,CASSLGGGGAPGETQYF
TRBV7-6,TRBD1,CASSLGQGYEQFF
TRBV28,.,CASRDRQETQYF
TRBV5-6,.,CASSLGTGTSYNSPLHF
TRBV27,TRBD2,CASSFTGARGEQYF